These T cell receptor beta chains were read from a single sample in a study of metastatic and nonmetastatic thyroid tumors. TCRdb redid the clone calls on the PCR reads using MiXCR. The table includes around 19,000 clones, approximately 29% detected once. Sequencing input: blood. These receptors all come from a female donor with papillary thyroid cancer or a benign thyroid nodule (not recorded which). Some clones in this sample may be carry-over from other donors' samples. Both conserved end residues are part of each CDR3. D genes are given only for firm matches. Size is stated for part of the rows, as once, few or many counts, or as a class when the clone is expanded.

TRBD2 | TRBJ2-3 | TRBV27 | many | TGTGCCAGCAGTTTGGGGAATGGGGGAGGGAGCACAGATACGCAGTATTTT | CASSLGNGGGSTDTQYF
. | TRBJ2-6 | TRBV5-5 | many | TGTGCCAGCAGCTTTTCTCTGGGAGGGGCCAACGTCCTGACTTTC | CASSFSLGGANVLTF
TRBD2 | TRBJ2-7 | TRBV19 | few | TGTGCCAGTTCCCCAACTGGGACTATCTCCTACGAGCAGTACTTC | CASSPTGTISYEQYF
. | TRBJ1-3 | TRBV27 | many | TGTGCCAGCAGTTTGAAGGGCTTCATCGGAAACACCATATATTTT | CASSLKGFIGNTIYF
TRBD2 | TRBJ2-1 | TRBV5-6 | . | TGTGCCAGCAGCTTGAATGGCGGGAGAACCTACAATGAGCAGTTCTTC | CASSLNGGRTYNEQFF
TRBD1 | TRBJ2-3 | TRBV7-2 | many | TGTGCCAGCAGCTTAGGGCCAGGGGGCTTTGGCACAGATACGCAGTATTTT | CASSLGPGGFGTDTQYF
TRBD1 | TRBJ1-6 | TRBV20-1 | medium-sized | TGCAGTGCTAGCCCGGACAGGGGTAATTCACCCCTCCACTTT | CSASPDRGNSPLHF
TRBD1 | TRBJ2-1 | TRBV19 | many | TGTGCCAGTAGGGGACAGGGAGGGGATGAGCAGTTCTTC | CASRGQGGDEQFF
TRBD1 | TRBJ1-3 | TRBV11-1 | . | TGTGCCAGCATCCAAACAGGGGGAGTGAGTAACACCATATATTTT | CASIQTGGVSNTIYF
TRBD2 | TRBJ2-3 | TRBV5-6 | many | TGTGCCAGCAGCCGGACTAGAAGGAATACGCAGTATTTT | CASSRTRRNTQYF
. | TRBJ1-6 | TRBV7-9 | . | TGTGCCAGCAGCTTACAAGGGTATAATTCACCCCTCCACTTT | CASSLQGYNSPLHF
. | TRBJ2-7 | TRBV20-1 | . | TGCAGTGCTAGAGGAGGAGATCCCTACGAGCAGTACTTC | CSARGGDPYEQYF
TRBD1 | TRBJ2-7 | TRBV20-1 | . | TGCAGTGCTAGAGTTCCGTTGGACAGGGGGCACTACGAGCAGTACTTC | CSARVPLDRGHYEQYF
TRBD1 | TRBJ1-1 | TRBV7-9 | many | TGTGCCAGCAGCTTAGATGGACCCGGGACAGTAGCTTTCTTT | CASSLDGPGTVAFF
TRBD1 | TRBJ1-6 | TRBV28 | medium-sized | TGTGCCAGCAGCCCGACAGGGGCACCCGACTCCTATAATTCACCCCTCCACTTT | CASSPTGAPDSYNSPLHF
. | TRBJ2-1 | TRBV7-9 | many | TGTGCCAGCAGCTTAGGGCCGACGTACAACAATGAGCAGTTCTTC | CASSLGPTYNNEQFF
TRBD2 | TRBJ2-2 | TRBV30 | . | TGTGCCTGGAGTCCCCGGACTAGCGGGGAGATCGGGGAGCTGTTTTTT | CAWSPRTSGEIGELFF
TRBD1 | TRBJ2-3 | TRBV20-1 | many | TGCAGTGCTAGAGCCGACAGGGGCAGGGATACGCAGTATTTT | CSARADRGRDTQYF
TRBD1 | TRBJ1-1 | TRBV6-5 | . | TGTGCCAGCAGTTTAACCGGGACAGGGGACACTGAAGCCTTCTTT | CASSLTGTGDTEAFF
. | TRBJ2-3 | TRBV12-3/TRBV12-4 | medium-sized | TGTGCCAGCACCGGGGACTTGATGAGAGATACGCAGTATTTT | CASTGDLMRDTQYF
. | TRBJ2-1 | TRBV24-1 | few | TGTGCCACCAGTGACCCCCTAGTGGGAAATGAGCAGTTCTTC | CATSDPLVGNEQFF
TRBD2 | TRBJ2-7 | TRBV13 | few | TGCGCCAGCAGCTTAGAAGCGGGAGGGTTCGAGCAGCACTTC | CASSLEAGGFEQHF
. | TRBJ1-1 | TRBV4-1 | medium-sized | TGCGCCAGCAGCCAATTTCCAGGGCAAGGGACTGAAGCTTTCTTT | CASSQFPGQGTEAFF
. | TRBJ1-2 | TRBV7-9 | many | TGTGCCAGCAGCTTAGGGGGGGGCGGCTACACCTTC | CASSLGGGGYTF
. | TRBJ1-4 | TRBV6-1 | . | TGTGCCAGCAGTCGGGACGCGGCTGGTGAAAAACTGTTTTTT | CASSRDAAGEKLFF
. | TRBJ2-2 | TRBV6-1 | medium-sized | TGTGCCAGCAAAGACCTAACAGGCAACGGGGAGCTGTTTTTT | CASKDLTGNGELFF
. | TRBJ2-3 | TRBV30 | . | TGTGCCTTCAGCCGGCCAGATACGCAGTATTTT | CAFSRPDTQYF
TRBD2 | TRBJ2-7 | TRBV4-1 | once | TGCGCCAGCAGCCCCCACGAACTAGCGGGAGGCGAGCAGTACTTC | CASSPHELAGGEQYF
TRBD2 | TRBJ2-3 | TRBV20-1 | many | TGCAGTGCCCCGTTGGGTGGGAGGGTTTTTGGGACAGATACGCAGTATTTT | CSAPLGGRVFGTDTQYF
TRBD1 | TRBJ2-1 | TRBV5-1 | . | TGCGCCAGCAGCTTGGAGGGGCAGGGGGATGAGCAGTTCTTC | CASSLEGQGDEQFF
TRBD2 | TRBJ2-3 | TRBV6-1 | . | TGTGCCAGCAAACAAGAAATAAGACTAGCGGGTACGCAGTATTTT | CASKQEIRLAGTQYF